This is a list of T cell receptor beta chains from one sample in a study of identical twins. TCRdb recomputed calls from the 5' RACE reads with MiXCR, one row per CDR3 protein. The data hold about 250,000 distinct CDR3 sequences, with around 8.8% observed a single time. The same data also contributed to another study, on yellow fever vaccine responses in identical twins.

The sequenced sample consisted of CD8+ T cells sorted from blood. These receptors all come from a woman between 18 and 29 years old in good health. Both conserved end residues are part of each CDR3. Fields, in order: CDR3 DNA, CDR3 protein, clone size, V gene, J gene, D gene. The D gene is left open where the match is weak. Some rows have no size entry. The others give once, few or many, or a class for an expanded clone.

TGTGCCAGCAGTTTACGCCTAGCGGGGGAGACCGGGGAGCTGTTTTTT,CASSLRLAGETGELFF,NA,TRBV28,TRBJ2-2,TRBD2
TGTGCCAGCAGCTTAGATCTGGAAGAGACCCAGTACTTC,CASSLDLEETQYF,few,TRBV7-9,TRBJ2-5,NA
TGTGCCAGCAGTTACTCGACTCCTACAATAGGAGAGGAGGATGGCTACACCTTC,CASSYSTPTIGEEDGYTF,NA,TRBV6-5,TRBJ1-2,NA
TGTGCCAGCAGTTTAGTAGGGTCCGGCACTGAAGCTTTCTTT,CASSLVGSGTEAFF,NA,TRBV12-3/TRBV12-4,TRBJ1-1,NA
TGTGCCAGCAGTCCCAGAGTCTCCAACCAAGAGACCCAGTACTTC,CASSPRVSNQETQYF,many,TRBV7-9,TRBJ2-5,NA
TGTGCCAGCAGCCACCAGGGGCGGGATGAGCAGTTCTTC,CASSHQGRDEQFF,many,TRBV21-1,TRBJ2-1,NA
TGCGCCAGCAGCCAAGGGACTTCCTACAATGAGCAGTTCTTC,CASSQGTSYNEQFF,many,TRBV4-1,TRBJ2-1,NA
TGTGCCAGCAGCCCTATAATAGCGGGAGATCAAGAGACCCAGTACTTC,CASSPIIAGDQETQYF,once,TRBV7-8,TRBJ2-5,TRBD2
TGTGCCAGCACCATTACCGGGGAGCTGTTTTTT,CASTITGELFF,NA,TRBV9,TRBJ2-2,NA
TGTGCCAGCAGCAACCCTTGGGAGCAGTACTTC,CASSNPWEQYF,NA,TRBV12-3/TRBV12-4,TRBJ2-7,NA
TGTGCCAGCAGTAGACTAGCGGGAGCAGATACAGATACGCAGTATTTT,CASSRLAGADTDTQYF,few,TRBV6-1,TRBJ2-3,TRBD2
TGCAGTGCTAGAGATCACGAAAGGACGCAGTATTTT,CSARDHERTQYF,NA,TRBV20-1,TRBJ2-3,NA
TGTGCCAGCAGTTATCCTCAGCCCCAGCATTTT,CASSYPQPQHF,many,TRBV6-2/TRBV6-3,TRBJ1-5,NA
TGTGCCAGCAGCGTAGTGTCCAATGAGCAGTTCTTC,CASSVVSNEQFF,few,TRBV9,TRBJ2-1,NA
TGTGCCACCAGTGATTCCGGGACAGGGGTGTCCGGGGAGCTGTTTTTT,CATSDSGTGVSGELFF,few,TRBV24-1,TRBJ2-2,TRBD1
TGTGCCAGCAGTCCTGTTAGTCCGTACGAGCAGTACTTC,CASSPVSPYEQYF,many,TRBV27,TRBJ2-7,NA
TGTGCTAGCAGAGAATCGAACGAGCAGTACTTC,CASRESNEQYF,few,TRBV7-7,TRBJ2-7,NA
TGTGCCAGCAGCTCCGGGGGGTCAGGAGATACGCAGTATTTT,CASSSGGSGDTQYF,NA,TRBV5-6,TRBJ2-3,TRBD2
TGTGCCAGCAGTTTGGGTAGCGGGGGGCTAGAGCAGTGCTTC,CASSLGSGGLEQCF,NA,TRBV27,TRBJ2-7,TRBD2
TGTGCCAGCAGCCCGATACAGGGCGAGCAGTACTTC,CASSPIQGEQYF,many,TRBV5-6,TRBJ2-7,NA
TGTGCCAGCAGCTTAGGGGCGGGGGCCCACAATGAGCAGTTCTTC,CASSLGAGAHNEQFF,few,TRBV7-6,TRBJ2-1,NA
TGTGCCAGCAGTTCCGCGACAGGGAGCACAGATACGCAGTATTTT,CASSSATGSTDTQYF,few,TRBV6-2/TRBV6-3,TRBJ2-3,TRBD1
TGTGCCAGCAGTGACGGGGAACTGACAGATACGCAGTATTTT,CASSDGELTDTQYF,many,TRBV6-4,TRBJ2-3,NA
TGTGCCAGCAGCCATCTTACAGGGGGCTATAATTCACCCCTCCACTTT,CASSHLTGGYNSPLHF,NA,TRBV7-9,TRBJ1-6,TRBD1
TGTGCCAGCAGCTTATGGCCGGGGGGGGAAAGGGGAGATACGCAGTATTTT,CASSLWPGGERGDTQYF,few,TRBV11-2,TRBJ2-3,TRBD2
TGTGCCACCAGCAGAGATTCTGGCACCATTGAAGCTTTCTTT,CATSRDSGTIEAFF,NA,TRBV15,TRBJ1-1,NA
TGTGCCAGCAGAGCGGTCTTCTACAATGAGCAGTTCTTC,CASRAVFYNEQFF,NA,TRBV7-2,TRBJ2-1,NA
TGCGCCAGCAGCCCAGGGACAGGGGTTAACACCGGGGAGCTGTTTTTT,CASSPGTGVNTGELFF,many,TRBV5-1,TRBJ2-2,TRBD1
TGTGCCAGCAGCTTAGAGACAAGCTACGAGCAGTACTTC,CASSLETSYEQYF,many,TRBV7-9,TRBJ2-7,NA
TGCAGCGCTTACACCGGGGAGCTGTTTTTT,CSAYTGELFF,many,TRBV29-1,TRBJ2-2,NA
TGTGCCAGCAGTCACAGACAGGGCGCTGGGGCCAACGTCCTGACTTTC,CASSHRQGAGANVLTF,NA,TRBV12-3/TRBV12-4,TRBJ2-6,TRBD1
TGTGCCAGCAGCTTCTCAGAAAATTATAATTCACCCCTCCACTTT,CASSFSENYNSPLHF,many,TRBV7-9,TRBJ1-6,NA
TGCAGCGCTTCCGGGGAGGGGGCGTTCAGCAATGAGCAGTTCTTC,CSASGEGAFSNEQFF,many,TRBV29-1,TRBJ2-1,NA
TGTGCCAGCAGCCAACCCCGGGACGGCACCTACGAGCAGTACTTC,CASSQPRDGTYEQYF,few,TRBV14,TRBJ2-7,NA
TGCAGTGCTAGGGACGGTGTGACTAGCGGGATTTACAATGAGCAGTTCTTC,CSARDGVTSGIYNEQFF,few,TRBV20-1,TRBJ2-1,TRBD2
TGTGCCAGCAGTTACGTGCAGTCCTCCTACGAGCAGTACTTC,CASSYVQSSYEQYF,few,TRBV6-2/TRBV6-3,TRBJ2-7,NA
TGCGCCAGCAGCCAAGATTCAGGGACAGGGGGGACCATGAACACTGAAGCTTTCTTT,CASSQDSGTGGTMNTEAFF,NA,TRBV4-3,TRBJ1-1,TRBD1
TGTGCCATCAGTGAGCCTGACAACCAAGAGACCCAGTACTTC,CAISEPDNQETQYF,NA,TRBV10-3,TRBJ2-5,NA
TGTGCCAGCAGTTCCCGGGACACCTCCTACGAGCAGTACTTC,CASSSRDTSYEQYF,many,TRBV7-9,TRBJ2-7,NA
TGCAGTGCCATTCGTGTAGGGTTTAGCAATCAGCCCCAGCATTTT,CSAIRVGFSNQPQHF,NA,TRBV20-1,TRBJ1-5,NA
TGCAGCGCCGTCAGCGGGAGGGAGGCCTCCCAAGAGACCCAGTACTTC,CSAVSGREASQETQYF,many,TRBV29-1,TRBJ2-5,TRBD2
TGTGCCAGCAGTGCCCGGACTGCCGGCAATGAGCAGTTCTTC,CASSARTAGNEQFF,NA,TRBV2,TRBJ2-1,NA